This T cell receptor beta chain was identified in a study of response to subunit inactivated influenza vaccine (dated by TCRdb to 2017 to 2018). Concerning the study at large: The study used deep quantitative T cell receptor repertoire profiling to track responses to a trivalent subunit inactivated influenza vaccine.

As to this clonotype: The target of this receptor is not known. No much larger clone exists at a distance of one base, and base qualities are not known.

A distance of 9 bases separates the germline ends of V and J, which lose 0 bases and 4 bases respectively. The germline V gene sets CDR1 to SGDLS and CDR2 to YYNGEE. Reading from cysteine to phenylalanine, the CDR3 counts 14 amino acids. Kept here is only the CDR3 DNA, which spans 42 bases and is read in frame from base 1. Paper-wide results and their limitations: The authors proposed that each seasonal influenza vaccination may bring in only a limited number of new T cells.

The protocol used for the library was RT-PCR. Sequencer: Illumina HiSeq 2500. The raw public reads went through TCRdb reprocessing: fastp at Q25, MiXCR clone calling, in-frame beta chains kept. Each record represents a unique CDR3 protein, reported with the most common genes and DNA among its rows. This sample lists roughly 700,000 distinct CDR3 sequences; more than 11% were detected once. The ten largest clones add up to less than 9% of the sample. This TCR was recovered from a man aged 50 or older who received an inactivated influenza vaccine. Donor details come from another sample of the same person, matched by shared clones. Recombination connected TRBV9 to TRBJ2-3, with TRBD2 as a weak D call on 6 bases. The sample here was PBMCs from blood, taken 14 to 15 days before vaccination. The nucleotide sequence reads as follows: TGTGCCAGCAGCGTAGGCGGGACCCCAGATACGCAGTATTTT. This is translated as CASSVGGTPDTQYF.